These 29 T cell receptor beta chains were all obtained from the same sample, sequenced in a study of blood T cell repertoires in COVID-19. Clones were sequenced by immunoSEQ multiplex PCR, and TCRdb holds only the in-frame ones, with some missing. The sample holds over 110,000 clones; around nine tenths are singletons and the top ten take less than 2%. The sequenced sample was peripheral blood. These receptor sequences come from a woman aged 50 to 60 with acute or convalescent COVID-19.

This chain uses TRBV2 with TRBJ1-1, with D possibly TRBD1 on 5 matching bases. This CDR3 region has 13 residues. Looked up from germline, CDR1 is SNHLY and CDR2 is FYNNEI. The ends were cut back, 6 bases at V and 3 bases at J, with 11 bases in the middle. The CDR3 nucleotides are TGTGCCAGCAGGTTCGCGGGGGACACTGAAGCTTTCTTT. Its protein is CASRFAGDTEAFF.

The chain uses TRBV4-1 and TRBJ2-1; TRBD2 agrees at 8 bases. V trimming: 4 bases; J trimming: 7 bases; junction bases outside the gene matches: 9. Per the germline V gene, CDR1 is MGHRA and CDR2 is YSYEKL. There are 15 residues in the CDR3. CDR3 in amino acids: CASSLRGGDPNEQFF. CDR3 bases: TGCGCCAGCAGCCTACGGGGGGGGGACCCAAATGAGCAGTTCTTC.

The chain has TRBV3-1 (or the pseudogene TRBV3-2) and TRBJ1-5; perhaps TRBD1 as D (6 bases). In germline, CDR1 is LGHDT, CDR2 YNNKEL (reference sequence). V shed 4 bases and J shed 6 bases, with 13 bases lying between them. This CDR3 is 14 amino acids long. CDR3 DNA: TGTGCCAGCAGCCTACAGGGAGGGGGTCAGCCCCAGCATTTT. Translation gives CASSLQGGGQPQHF.

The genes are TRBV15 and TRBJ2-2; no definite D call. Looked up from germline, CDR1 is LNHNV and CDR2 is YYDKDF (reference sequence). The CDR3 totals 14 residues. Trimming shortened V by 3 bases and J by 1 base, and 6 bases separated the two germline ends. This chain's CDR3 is CATSRSLNTGELFF. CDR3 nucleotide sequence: TGTGCCACCAGCAGGTCCCTGAACACCGGGGAGCTGTTTTTT.

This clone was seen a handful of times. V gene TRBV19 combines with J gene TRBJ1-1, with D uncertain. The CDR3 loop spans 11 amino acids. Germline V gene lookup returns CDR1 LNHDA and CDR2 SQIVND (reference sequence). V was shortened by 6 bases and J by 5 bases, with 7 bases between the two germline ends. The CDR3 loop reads CASSSETEAFF. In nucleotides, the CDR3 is TGTGCCAGTAGCTCCGAGACTGAAGCTTTCTTT.

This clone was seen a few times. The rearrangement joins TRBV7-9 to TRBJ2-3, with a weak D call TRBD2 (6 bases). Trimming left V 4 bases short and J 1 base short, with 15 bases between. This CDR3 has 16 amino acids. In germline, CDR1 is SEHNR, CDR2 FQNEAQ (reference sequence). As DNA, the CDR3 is TGTGCCAGCAGCTGGGCAGTGGCTAGCGGCACAGATACGCAGTATTTT. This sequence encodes CASSWAVASGTDTQYF.

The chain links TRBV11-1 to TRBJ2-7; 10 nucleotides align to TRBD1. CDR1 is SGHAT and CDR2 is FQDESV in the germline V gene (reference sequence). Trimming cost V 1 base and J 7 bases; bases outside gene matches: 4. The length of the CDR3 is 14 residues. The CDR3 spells CASSLGQGALEQYF. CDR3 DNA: TGTGCCAGCAGCTTAGGACAGGGGGCTTTGGAGCAGTACTTC.

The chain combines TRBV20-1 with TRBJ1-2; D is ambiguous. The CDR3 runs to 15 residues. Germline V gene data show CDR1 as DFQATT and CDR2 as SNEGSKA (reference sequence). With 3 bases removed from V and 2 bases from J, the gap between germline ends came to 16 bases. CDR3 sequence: CSASLDLRGNYGYTF. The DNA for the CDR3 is TGCAGTGCTAGTTTAGATCTAAGAGGGAACTATGGCTACACCTTC.

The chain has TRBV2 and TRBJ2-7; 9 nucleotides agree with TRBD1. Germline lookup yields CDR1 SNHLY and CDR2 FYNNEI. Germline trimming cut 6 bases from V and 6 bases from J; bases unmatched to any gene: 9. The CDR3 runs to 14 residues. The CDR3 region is CASRQDRGLGEQYF. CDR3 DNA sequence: TGTGCCAGCAGACAGGACAGGGGTTTGGGCGAGCAGTACTTC.

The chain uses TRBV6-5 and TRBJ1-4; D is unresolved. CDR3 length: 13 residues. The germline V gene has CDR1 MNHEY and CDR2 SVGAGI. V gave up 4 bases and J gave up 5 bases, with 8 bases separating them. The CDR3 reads CASSWTGNEKLFF. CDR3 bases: TGTGCCAGCAGTTGGACGGGGAATGAAAAACTGTTTTTT.

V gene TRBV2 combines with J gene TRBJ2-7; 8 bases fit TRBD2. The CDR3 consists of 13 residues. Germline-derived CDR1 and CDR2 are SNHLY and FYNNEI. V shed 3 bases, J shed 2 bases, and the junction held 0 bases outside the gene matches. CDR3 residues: CASSDGRAYEQYF. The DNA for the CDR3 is TGTGCCAGCAGTGACGGGAGGGCCTACGAGCAGTACTTC.

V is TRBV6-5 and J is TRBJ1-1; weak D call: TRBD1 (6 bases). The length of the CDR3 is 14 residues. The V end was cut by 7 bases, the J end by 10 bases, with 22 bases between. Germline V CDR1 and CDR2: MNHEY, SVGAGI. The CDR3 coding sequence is TGTGCCAGCACTCCCTCGCGGGGGCTAAATTCAGCTTTCTTT. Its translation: CASTPSRGLNSAFF.

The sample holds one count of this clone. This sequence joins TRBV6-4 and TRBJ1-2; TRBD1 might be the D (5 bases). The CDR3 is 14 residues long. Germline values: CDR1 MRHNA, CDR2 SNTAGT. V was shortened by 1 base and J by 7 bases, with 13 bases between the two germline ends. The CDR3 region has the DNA TGTGCCAGCAGTGACTGGCCAGGGATGGGTGGCTACACCTTC. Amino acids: CASSDWPGMGGYTF.

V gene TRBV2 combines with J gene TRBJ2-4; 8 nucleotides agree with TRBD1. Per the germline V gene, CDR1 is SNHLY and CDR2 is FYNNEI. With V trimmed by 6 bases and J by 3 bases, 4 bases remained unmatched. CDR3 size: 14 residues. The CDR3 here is CASSDRGFKNIQYF. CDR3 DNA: TGTGCCAGCAGCGACAGGGGATTCAAAAACATTCAGTACTTC.

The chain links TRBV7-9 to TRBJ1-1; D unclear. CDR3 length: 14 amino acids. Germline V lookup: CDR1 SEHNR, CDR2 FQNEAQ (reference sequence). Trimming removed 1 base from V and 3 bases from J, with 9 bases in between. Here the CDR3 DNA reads TGTGCCAGCAGCTTAGACCGGGATGACACTGAAGCTTTCTTT. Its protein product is CASSLDRDDTEAFF.

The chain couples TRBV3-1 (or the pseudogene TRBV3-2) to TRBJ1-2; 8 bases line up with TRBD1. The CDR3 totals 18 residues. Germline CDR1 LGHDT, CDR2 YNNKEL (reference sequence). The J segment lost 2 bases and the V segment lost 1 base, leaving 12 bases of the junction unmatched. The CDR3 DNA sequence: TGTGCCAGCAGCCAAGGAGGAGGCAGGGGGCGCGTAAACTATGGCTACACCTTC. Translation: CASSQGGGRGRVNYGYTF.

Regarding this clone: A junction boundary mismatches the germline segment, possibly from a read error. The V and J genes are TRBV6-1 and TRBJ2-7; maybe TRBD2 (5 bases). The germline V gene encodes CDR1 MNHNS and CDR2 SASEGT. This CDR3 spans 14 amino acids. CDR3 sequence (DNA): TGTGCCAGCACTGAAGGCGGGCTATACGAGTGGCAGTACTTC. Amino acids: CASTEGGLYEWQYF.

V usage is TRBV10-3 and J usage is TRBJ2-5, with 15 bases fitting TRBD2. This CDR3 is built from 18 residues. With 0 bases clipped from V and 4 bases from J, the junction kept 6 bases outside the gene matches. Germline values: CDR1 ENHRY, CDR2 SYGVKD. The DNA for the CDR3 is TGTGCCATCAGTGAGTCAAGGACTAGCGGGGGGGCCAGAGAGACCCAGTACTTC. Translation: CAISESRTSGGARETQYF.

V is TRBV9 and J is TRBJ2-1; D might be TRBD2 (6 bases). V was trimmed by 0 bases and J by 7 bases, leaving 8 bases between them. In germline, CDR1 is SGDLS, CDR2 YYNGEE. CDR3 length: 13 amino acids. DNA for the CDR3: TGTGCCAGCAGCGTAGCGGAGGGGAATGAGCAGTTCTTC. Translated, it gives CASSVAEGNEQFF.

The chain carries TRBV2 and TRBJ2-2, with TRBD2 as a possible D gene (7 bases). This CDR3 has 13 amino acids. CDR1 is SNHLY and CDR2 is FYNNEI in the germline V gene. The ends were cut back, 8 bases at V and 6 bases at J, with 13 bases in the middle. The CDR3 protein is CASGLGGAGELFF. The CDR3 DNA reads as TGTGCCAGCGGACTAGGGGGGGCCGGGGAGCTGTTTTTT.

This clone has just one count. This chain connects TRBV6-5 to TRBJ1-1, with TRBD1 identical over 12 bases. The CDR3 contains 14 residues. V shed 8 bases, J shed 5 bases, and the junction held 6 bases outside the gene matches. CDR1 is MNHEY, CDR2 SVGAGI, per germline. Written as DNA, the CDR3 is TGTGCCAGCTCGGGACAGGGGGCTCGAACTGAAGCTTTCTTT. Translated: CASSGQGARTEAFF.

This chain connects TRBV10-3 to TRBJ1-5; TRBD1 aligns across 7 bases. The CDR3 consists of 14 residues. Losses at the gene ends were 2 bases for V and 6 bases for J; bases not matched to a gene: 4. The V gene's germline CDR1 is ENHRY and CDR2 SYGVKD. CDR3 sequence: CAISETGVRQPQHF. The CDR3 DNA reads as TGTGCCATCAGTGAGACAGGGGTTCGTCAGCCCCAGCATTTT.

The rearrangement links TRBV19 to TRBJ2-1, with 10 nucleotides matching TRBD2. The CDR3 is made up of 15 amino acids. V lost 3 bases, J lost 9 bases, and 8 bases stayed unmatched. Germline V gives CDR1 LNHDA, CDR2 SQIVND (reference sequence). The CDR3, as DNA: TGTGCCAGTAGTATCTCCAGCGGGAGGGCGGGTGAGCAGTTCTTC. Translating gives CASSISSGRAGEQFF.

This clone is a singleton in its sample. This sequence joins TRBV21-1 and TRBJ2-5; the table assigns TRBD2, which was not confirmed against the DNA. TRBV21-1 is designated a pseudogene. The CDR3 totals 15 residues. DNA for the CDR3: TGTGCCAGCAGCAAATTGGGGGGAGGCCAAGAGACCCAGTACTTC. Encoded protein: CASSKLGGGQETQYF.

CDR3 nucleotide sequence: TGTGCCAGCAGTTTTCTGGGAGCCGGGTACGGCAATCAGCCCCAGCATTTT. The encoded protein is CASSFLGAGYGNQPQHF. The chain is built from TRBV27 and TRBJ1-5; no clear D. The CDR3 loop spans 17 amino acids. Germline CDR1 and CDR2: MNHEY and SMNVEV (reference sequence). Trimming took off 3 bases at V and 2 bases at J, with 17 bases between the two ends.

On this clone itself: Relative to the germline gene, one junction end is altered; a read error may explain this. The CDR3 here is CASSLGLAGGETQYF. As DNA, the CDR3 is TGTGCTAGCAGCTTAGGACTAGCGGGGGGGGAGACCCAGTACTTC. The chain couples TRBV7-7 to TRBJ2-5, with 15 bases lining up with TRBD2. The CDR3 loop spans 15 amino acids. Germline CDR1 is SSHAT and CDR2 is FNYEAQ (reference sequence).

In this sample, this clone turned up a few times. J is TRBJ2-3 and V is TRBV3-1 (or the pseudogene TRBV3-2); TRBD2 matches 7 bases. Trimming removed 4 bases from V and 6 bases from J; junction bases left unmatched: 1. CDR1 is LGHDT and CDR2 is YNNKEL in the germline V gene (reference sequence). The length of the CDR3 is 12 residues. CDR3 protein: CASSRRGDTQYF. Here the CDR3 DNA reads TGTGCCAGCAGCCGGCGGGGGGATACGCAGTATTTT.

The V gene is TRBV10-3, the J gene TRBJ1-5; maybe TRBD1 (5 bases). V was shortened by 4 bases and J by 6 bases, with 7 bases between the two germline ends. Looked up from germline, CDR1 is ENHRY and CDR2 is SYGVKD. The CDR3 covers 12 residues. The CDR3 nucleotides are TGTGCCATCAGTGCCGGGGGTCAGCCCCAGCATTTT. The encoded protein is CAISAGGQPQHF.

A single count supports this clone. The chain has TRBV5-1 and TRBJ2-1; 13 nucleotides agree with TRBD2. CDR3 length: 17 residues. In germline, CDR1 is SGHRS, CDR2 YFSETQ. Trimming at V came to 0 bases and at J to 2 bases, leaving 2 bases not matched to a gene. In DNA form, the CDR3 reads TGCGCCAGCAGCTTGGACGGGACTAGCGGGGCCTACAATGAGCAGTTCTTC. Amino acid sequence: CASSLDGTSGAYNEQFF.